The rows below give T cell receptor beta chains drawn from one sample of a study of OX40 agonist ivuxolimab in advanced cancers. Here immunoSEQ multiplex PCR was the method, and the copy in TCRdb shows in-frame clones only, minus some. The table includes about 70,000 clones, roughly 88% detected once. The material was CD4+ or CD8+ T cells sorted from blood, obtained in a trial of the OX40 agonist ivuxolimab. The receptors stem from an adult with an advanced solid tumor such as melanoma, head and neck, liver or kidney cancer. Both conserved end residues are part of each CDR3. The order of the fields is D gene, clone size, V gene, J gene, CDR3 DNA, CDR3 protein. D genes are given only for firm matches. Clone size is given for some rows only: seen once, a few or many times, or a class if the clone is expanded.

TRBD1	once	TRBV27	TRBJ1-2	TGTGCCAGCAGTTTAAGGGCAGGGGGGAACTATGGCTACACCTTC	CASSLRAGGNYGYTF
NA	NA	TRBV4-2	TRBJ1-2	TGTGCCAGCAGCCAAGAAACCCTCTCCGGGGCGTACTATGGCTACACCTTC	CASSQETLSGAYYGYTF
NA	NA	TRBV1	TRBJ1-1	TGCACCAGCAGCCATTACAGGGTTTTGAACACTGAAGCTTTCTTT	CTSSHYRVLNTEAFF
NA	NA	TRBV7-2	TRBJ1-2	TGTGCCAGCAGCCCCAAAGGGGCCAACTATGGCTACACCTTC	CASSPKGANYGYTF
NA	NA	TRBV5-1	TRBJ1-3	TGCGCCAGCAGCTTGGGGGGGCAGATCTCTGGAAACACCATATATTTT	CASSLGGQISGNTIYF
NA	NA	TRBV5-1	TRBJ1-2	TGCGCCAGCGGCCGGGGGGACTTGGGAGGCTATGGCTACACCTTC	CASGRGDLGGYGYTF
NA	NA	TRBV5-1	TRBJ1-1	TGCGCCAGCAGCCTAGGTCTGAACACTGAAGCTTTCTTT	CASSLGLNTEAFF
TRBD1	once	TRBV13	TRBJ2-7	TGTGCCAGCAGCCCCCCGGGACAGGGGAGCCACGAGCAGTACTTC	CASSPPGQGSHEQYF
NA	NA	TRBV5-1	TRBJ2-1	TGCGCCAGCAGCTTGAGGGAGTACAATGAGCAGTTCTTC	CASSLREYNEQFF
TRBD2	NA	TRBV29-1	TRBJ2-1	TGCAGCGTAGAGAGACTAGCGGGAGGGCCGGGTGAGCAGTTCTTC	CSVERLAGGPGEQFF
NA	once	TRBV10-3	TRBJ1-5	TGTGCTAACCTCCGGGACAACAATCAGCCCCAGCATTTT	CANLRDNNQPQHF
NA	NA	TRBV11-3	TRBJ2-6	TGTGCCAGCAGCTTAGAAGGGGGTTCTGGGGCCAACGTCCTGACTTTC	CASSLEGGSGANVLTF
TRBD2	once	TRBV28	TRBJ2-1	TGTGCCAGCAGTTCGACACTAGCGGACTCCTACAATGAGCAGTTCTTC	CASSSTLADSYNEQFF
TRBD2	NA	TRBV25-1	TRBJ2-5	TGTGCCAGCAGTGAGGCTGGCGGGAGGGCCCAAGAGACCCAGTACTTC	CASSEAGGRAQETQYF
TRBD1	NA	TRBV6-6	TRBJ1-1	TGTGCCAGCAGTCTGGACAGGGGGACCACTGAAGCTTTCTTT	CASSLDRGTTEAFF
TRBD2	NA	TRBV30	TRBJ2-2	TGTGCCTGGAGAGCCCTCCTAGCGGCCGGAGAGCTGTTTTTT	CAWRALLAAGELFF
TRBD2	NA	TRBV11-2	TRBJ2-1	TGTGCCAGCAGCTTAGATTTTAGCGGGGTCTCTGAGCAGTTCTTC	CASSLDFSGVSEQFF
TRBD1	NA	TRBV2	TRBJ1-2	TGTGCCAGCAGTGGTGGCAGGGGGCTTTTTTGGGGCTACACCTTC	CASSGGRGLFWGYTF
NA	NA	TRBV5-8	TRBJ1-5	TGTGCCAGCAGCGCGGGGGATACTTCAAATCAGCCCCAGCATTTT	CASSAGDTSNQPQHF
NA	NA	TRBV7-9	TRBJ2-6	TGTGCCAGCAGCTTCGGCCTCTCTGGGGCCAACGTCCTGACTTTC	CASSFGLSGANVLTF
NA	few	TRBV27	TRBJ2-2	TGTGCCAGCAGTTTATCTAGGACCGGGGAGCTGTTTTTT	CASSLSRTGELFF
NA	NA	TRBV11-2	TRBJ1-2	TGTGCCAGCAGCTTAGATCGGAGTTATGGCTACACCTTC	CASSLDRSYGYTF
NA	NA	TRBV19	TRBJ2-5	TGTGCCAGTAGTTCTCGTGGCCAAGAGACCCAGTACTTC	CASSSRGQETQYF
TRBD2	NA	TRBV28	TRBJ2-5	TGTGCCAGCAGCGGGGGGGACCAAGAGACCCAGTACTTC	CASSGGDQETQYF
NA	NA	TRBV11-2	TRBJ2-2	TGTGCCAGCAGCTTATCCAATGGCTGGGGGAATACGAACACCGGGGAGCTGTTTTTT	CASSLSNGWGNTNTGELFF
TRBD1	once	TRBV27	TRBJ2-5	TGTGCCAGCAGGGGAACAGGGGGCCAAGAGACCCAGTACTTC	CASRGTGGQETQYF
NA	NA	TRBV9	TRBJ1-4	TGTGCCAGCAGCGTTCATGCCAGCGCAACTAATGAAAAACTGTTTTTT	CASSVHASATNEKLFF
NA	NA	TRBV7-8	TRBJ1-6	TGTGCCAGCAGCTTAGCCTGGCCGATTAATTCACCCCTCCACTTT	CASSLAWPINSPLHF
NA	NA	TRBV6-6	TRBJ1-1	TGTGCCAGCAGAACCGGACCCGTTGTAACTGAAGCTTTCTTT	CASRTGPVVTEAFF
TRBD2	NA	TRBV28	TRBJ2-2	TGTGCCAGCAGTTCGGGGGGCGGGGAGCTGTTTTTT	CASSSGGGELFF
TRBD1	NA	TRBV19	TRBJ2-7	TGTGCCAGTAGTAGGGGGACAGGGAGCTCCTACGAGCAGTACTTC	CASSRGTGSSYEQYF
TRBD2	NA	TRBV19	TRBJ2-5	TGTGCCAGCCGGGGGGAGCAGGGTGAGACCCAGTACTTC	CASRGEQGETQYF
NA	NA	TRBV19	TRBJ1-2	TGTGCCAGTAGTATAAGGGGGACTACGTCTAACTATGGCTACACCTTC	CASSIRGTTSNYGYTF
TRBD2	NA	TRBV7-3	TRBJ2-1	TGTGCCAGCAGCCGGGGGGTAGCGTCTAATGAGCAGTTCTTC	CASSRGVASNEQFF
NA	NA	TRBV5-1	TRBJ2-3	TGCGCCAGCAAAAAAGGGACTTCTACAGATACGCAGTATTTT	CASKKGTSTDTQYF
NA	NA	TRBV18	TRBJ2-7	TGTGCCAGCTCATCAAATACAGGGATTTCCGAGCAGTACTTC	CASSSNTGISEQYF
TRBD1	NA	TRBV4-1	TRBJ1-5	TGCGCCAGCCGAGGACAGGAGGATTATAGCAATCAGCCCCAGCATTTT	CASRGQEDYSNQPQHF
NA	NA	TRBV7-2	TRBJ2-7	TGTGCCAGCAGCTTAGTTACGGGCTCCTACGAGCAGTACTTC	CASSLVTGSYEQYF
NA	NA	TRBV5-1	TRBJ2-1	TGCGCCAGCAGCTTCGACGTAAGCTCATACAATGAGCAGTTCTTC	CASSFDVSSYNEQFF
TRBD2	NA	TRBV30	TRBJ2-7	TGTGCCTGGATGGTGGGGGGGTCCTACGAGCAGTACTTC	CAWMVGGSYEQYF
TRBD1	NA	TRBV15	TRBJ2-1	TGTGCCACCAGGAAGGGGGCTAAGGAGCAGTTCTTC	CATRKGAKEQFF
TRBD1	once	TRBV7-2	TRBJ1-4	TGTGCCAGCAGACCTCAGGGGGTTGATGAAAAACTGTTTTTT	CASRPQGVDEKLFF
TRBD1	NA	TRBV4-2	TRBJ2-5	TGTGCCAGCAGCCAAGCGAAAGGACAGGGGTCGGAGACCCAGTACTTC	CASSQAKGQGSETQYF
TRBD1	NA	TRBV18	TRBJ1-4	TGTGCCAGCTCACTACAGGGGGCGAGTGAAAAACTGTTTTTT	CASSLQGASEKLFF
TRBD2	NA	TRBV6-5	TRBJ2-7	TGTGCCAGCAGGCCGCTGGGACTAGCGGGAGCAGGGCAGTACTTC	CASRPLGLAGAGQYF
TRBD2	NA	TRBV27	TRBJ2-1	TGTGCCAGCAGTTCCCGACTAGCGGGGGACCTTTTTGAGCAGTTCTTC	CASSSRLAGDLFEQFF
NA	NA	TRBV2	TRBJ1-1	TGTGCCAGCTCTAGCCTACAGGGTACTGAAGCTTTCTTT	CASSSLQGTEAFF
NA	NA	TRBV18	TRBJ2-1	TGTGCCAGCTCACCCCGACAGCCCTACAATGAGCAGTTCTTC	CASSPRQPYNEQFF
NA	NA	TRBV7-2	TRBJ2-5	TGTGCCAGCAGCTTAGCTGCAGGGGAGTGGGAGACCCAGTACTTC	CASSLAAGEWETQYF
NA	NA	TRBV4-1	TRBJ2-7	TGCGCCAGCAGCCAGGGGAGGACAGCATACGAGCAGTACTTC	CASSQGRTAYEQYF
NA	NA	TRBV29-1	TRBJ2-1	TGCAGCGTTAGTTCCAGGGTGGGTGAGCAGTTCTTC	CSVSSRVGEQFF